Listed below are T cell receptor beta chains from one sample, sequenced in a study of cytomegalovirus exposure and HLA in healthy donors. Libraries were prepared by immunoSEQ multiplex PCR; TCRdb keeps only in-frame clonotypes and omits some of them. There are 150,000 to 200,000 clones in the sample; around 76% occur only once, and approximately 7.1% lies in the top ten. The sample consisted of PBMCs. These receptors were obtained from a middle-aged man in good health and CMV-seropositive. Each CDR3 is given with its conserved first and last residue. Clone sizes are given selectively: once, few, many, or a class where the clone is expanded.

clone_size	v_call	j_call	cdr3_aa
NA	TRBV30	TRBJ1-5	CAWSEQGGQPQHF
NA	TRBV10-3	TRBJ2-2	CAISSDRGDTGELFF
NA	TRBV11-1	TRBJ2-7	CASSLNSGVSYEQYF
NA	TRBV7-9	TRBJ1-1	CASSLGAGNTEAFF
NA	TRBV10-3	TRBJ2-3	CAISVDRGRTDTQYF
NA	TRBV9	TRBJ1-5	CASSIIQGSRQPQHF
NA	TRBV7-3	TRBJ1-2	CAGDRGGYTF
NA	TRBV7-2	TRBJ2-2	CASSLAGANTGELFF
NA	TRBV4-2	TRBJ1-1	CASRPGTGNSKTEAFF
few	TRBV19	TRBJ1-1	CASSRRRTQLLNTEAFF
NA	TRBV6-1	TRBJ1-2	CASSEATGWDGYTF
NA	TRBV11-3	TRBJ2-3	CASSFRGNWDTQYF
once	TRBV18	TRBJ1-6	CASSPRTALSSYNSPLHF
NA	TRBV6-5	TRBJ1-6	CASQDTHNSPLHF
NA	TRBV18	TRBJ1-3	CASSPGLTGNTIYF
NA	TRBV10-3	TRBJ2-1	CATLQRTSPVSEQFF
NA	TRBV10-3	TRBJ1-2	CAITAGTDDGYTF
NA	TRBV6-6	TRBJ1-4	CASSSPPEKLFF
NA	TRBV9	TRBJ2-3	CASSVGTSGGHTDTQYF
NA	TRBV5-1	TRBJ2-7	CASSDLGLAGGTYEQYF
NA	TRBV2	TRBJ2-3	CARRVTDTQYF
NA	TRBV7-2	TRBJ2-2	CASSLGGFRVGELFF
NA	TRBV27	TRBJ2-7	CASSLSGRNEQYF
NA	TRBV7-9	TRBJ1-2	CASSSEGAGGYTF
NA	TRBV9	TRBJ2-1	CASSRGGAWYNEQFF
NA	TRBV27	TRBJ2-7	CASSFGGTSYEQYF
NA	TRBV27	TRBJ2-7	CASSLRSLAYEQYF
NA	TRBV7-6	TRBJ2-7	CASSAGTSYEQYF
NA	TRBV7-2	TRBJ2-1	CASSSSGGADNEQFF
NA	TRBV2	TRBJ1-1	CASLFTEAFF
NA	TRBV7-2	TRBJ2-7	CASSTDRVKREQYF
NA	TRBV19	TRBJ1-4	CASNSAEGGDEKLFF
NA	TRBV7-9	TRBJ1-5	CSSSLVQQPQHF
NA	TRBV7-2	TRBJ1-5	CASSNGQAPNQPQHF
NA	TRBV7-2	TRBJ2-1	CASSPRAGGLWYNEQFF
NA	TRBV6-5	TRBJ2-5	CASSPRDREVTQYF
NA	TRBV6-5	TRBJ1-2	CASRPDSAVGGYTF
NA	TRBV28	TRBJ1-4	CASSHHVRFNEKLFF
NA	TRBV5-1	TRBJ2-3	CASSFSGGPPDTQYF
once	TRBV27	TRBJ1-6	CASSPSVWGGSSYNSPLHF
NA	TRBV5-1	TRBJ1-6	CASSRNLDSPLHF
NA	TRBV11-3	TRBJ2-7	CASSLTGDYEQYF
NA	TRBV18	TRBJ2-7	CASSPRGQGSYEQYF
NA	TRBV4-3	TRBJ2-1	CASSPLEYPYNEQFF
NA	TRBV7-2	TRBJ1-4	CASSRDRSNEKLFF
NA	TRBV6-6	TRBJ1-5	CASSYDRVSQPQHF
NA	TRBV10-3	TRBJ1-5	CAISDGDSRAGSNQPQHF
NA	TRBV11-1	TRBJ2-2	CASSSRGASGTGELFF
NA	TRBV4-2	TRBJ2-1	CASSQDQRGYNEQFF
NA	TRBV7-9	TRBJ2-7	CASSLGQTFEQYF
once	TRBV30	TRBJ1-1	CAWEMSDWVKNTEAFF
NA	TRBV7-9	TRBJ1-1	CSSSPGTITAFF
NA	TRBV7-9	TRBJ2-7	CASSPDEDRSSYEQYF
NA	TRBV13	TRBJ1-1	CASSSGTLNTEAFF
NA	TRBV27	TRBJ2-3	CASSLGGSGTDTQYF
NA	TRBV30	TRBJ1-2	CAWSVGTAYGYTF
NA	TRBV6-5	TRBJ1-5	CASSYSLEENQPQHF